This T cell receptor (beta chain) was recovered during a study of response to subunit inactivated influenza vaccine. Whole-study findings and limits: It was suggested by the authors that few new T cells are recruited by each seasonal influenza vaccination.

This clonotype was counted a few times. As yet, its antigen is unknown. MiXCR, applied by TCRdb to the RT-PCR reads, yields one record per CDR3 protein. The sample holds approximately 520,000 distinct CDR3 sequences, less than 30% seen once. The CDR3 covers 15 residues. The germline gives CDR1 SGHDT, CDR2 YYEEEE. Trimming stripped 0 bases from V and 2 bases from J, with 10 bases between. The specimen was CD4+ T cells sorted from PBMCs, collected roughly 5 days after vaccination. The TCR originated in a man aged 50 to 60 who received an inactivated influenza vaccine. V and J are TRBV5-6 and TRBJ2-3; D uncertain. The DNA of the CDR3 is TGTGCCAGCAGCTTGGCCGGTCAGCTCACAGATACGCAGTATTTT. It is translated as CASSLAGQLTDTQYF.